Each of the 2 T cell receptor beta chains below was sequenced from the same sample in a study of blood T cell repertoires in COVID-19. The repertoire was sequenced with immunoSEQ multiplex PCR; TCRdb's copy has only in-frame clones and lacks some. The repertoire holds 200,000 to 300,000 clones, with around 88% as singletons. The sample taken for sequencing was peripheral blood. These receptors originate from a man aged 25-40 years with active or convalescent COVID-19.

This sequence joins TRBV6-5 and TRBJ1-1, with no clear D. The germline CDR1 and CDR2 sequences are MNHEY and SVGAGI. The CDR3 covers 12 residues. Deletions cut 7 bases from V and 2 bases from J, with 8 bases between. CDR3 in amino acids: CASTPGNTEAFF. The DNA for the CDR3 is TGTGCCAGCACCCCCGGTAACACTGAAGCTTTCTTT.

The chain combines TRBV28 with TRBJ2-3; tentative D call: TRBD2 (7 bases). Trimming stripped 3 bases from V and 6 bases from J, with 13 bases between. The length of the CDR3 is 14 residues. CDR1 and CDR2 (germline): MDHEN, SYDVKM. Here the CDR3 DNA reads TGTGCCAGCAGTTTGGGGAGGGGGGCGGATACGCAGTATTTT. Translating it yields CASSLGRGADTQYF.